The following is a T cell receptor beta chain sequence with its context. Its antigen is not identified. The sample belongs to a study of T cells in narcolepsy. Across the whole study: Enrolled donors included narcolepsy type 1 or type 2 patients and healthy controls. Study-level points and caveats: Healthy controls reportedly lacked the autoreactive clonotypes serially found in patients' blood. No autoreactive T cell clone sequences appeared in some memory CD4+ repertoires.

Profiling relied on immunoSEQ multiplex PCR, and the TCRdb table lists in-frame clones only, not all of them. The sample comprises under 30,000 clones, around three quarters of which are singletons, and around 3.7% rests with the top ten. Trimming pared 9 bases from V and 4 bases from J, leaving 15 bases between. CDR3 length: 13 residues. CDR1 is LNHDA and CDR2 is SQIVND in the germline V gene (reference sequence). The sample taken for sequencing was CD45RA- memory CD4+ T cells from PBMCs. The chain links TRBV19 to TRBJ1-2; D is uncertain. This TCR came from a human donor with narcolepsy. Here the CDR3 reads CASEGGQAYGYTF. CDR3 DNA: TGTGCCAGCGAGGGCGGGCAAGCCTATGGCTACACCTTC.